The 6 T cell receptor beta chains below come from one sample, sequenced in a study of blood T cell repertoires in COVID-19. The repertoire was sequenced with immunoSEQ multiplex PCR; TCRdb's copy has only in-frame clones and lacks some. The data hold roughly 120,000 clones, with approximately 90% observed a single time. Sequencing was done on a sample of peripheral blood. The receptors stem from a man between 50 and 59 years old with COVID-19, enrolled during active disease.

The J gene is TRBJ2-5, the V gene TRBV11-2; 14 nucleotides agree with TRBD2. With 0 bases clipped from V and 9 bases from J, the junction kept 3 bases outside the gene matches. CDR3 size: 15 residues. Germline loops: CDR1 SGHAT, CDR2 FQNNGV. This chain's CDR3 is CASSLDGTSGGPQYF. For the CDR3, the DNA is TGTGCCAGCAGCTTAGACGGGACTAGCGGGGGACCCCAGTACTTC. The full variable domain, completed using reference TRBV11-2 and TRBJ2-5, is EAGVAQSPRYKIIEKRQSVAFWCNPISGHATLYWYQQILGQGPKLLIQFQNNGVVDDSQLPKDRFSAERLKGVDSTLKIQPAKLEDSAVYLCASSLDGTSGGPQYFGPGTRLLVL.

Concerning this clone: As the CDR3 is not closed by the conserved phenylalanine or tryptophan, this likely results from a read error. The limits of the CDR3 on the DNA are not certain, so only TCRdb's listed CDR3 is given. V and J are TRBV11-2 and TRBJ2-7; TRBD1, the table's D call, lacks a check against the DNA. The germline gives CDR1 SGHAT, CDR2 FQNNGV. The length of the CDR3 is 11 amino acids, counting both ends. The CDR3 reads CASSLGGPPVS.

The V call is TRBV24-1, the J call TRBJ2-1; 8 positions agree with TRBD2. The CDR3 has 16 residues. CDR1 KGHDR and CDR2 SFDVKD come from the germline V gene. The J segment lost 1 base and the V segment lost 3 bases, leaving 4 bases of the junction unmatched. The CDR3 sequence: CATSDPGGTSYNEQFF. The CDR3 DNA sequence: TGTGCCACCAGTGATCCGGGGGGGACTTCCTACAATGAGCAGTTCTTC.

There are a few counts of this clone. V is TRBV27 and J is TRBJ2-3; D ambiguous. CDR1 and CDR2 (germline): MNHEY, SMNVEV (reference sequence). The CDR3 is 14 amino acids. V was shortened by 3 bases and J by 0 bases, with 7 bases between the two germline ends. The CDR3 reads CASSFDTSTDTQYF. DNA of the CDR3: TGTGCCAGCAGTTTTGACACGAGCACAGATACGCAGTATTTT.

The chain carries TRBV6-4 and TRBJ1-5; 9 bases are shared with TRBD1. In germline, CDR1 is MRHNA, CDR2 SNTAGT. V was clipped by 7 bases and J by 7 bases; unmatched bases: 11. The CDR3 is 15 residues long. The CDR3 nucleotides read TGTGCCAGCAAAATACGGGACAGGGATAGGCAGCCCCAGCATTTT. Protein: CASKIRDRDRQPQHF.

This clone was counted only a few times. The CDR3 loop reads CSVELAGGELFF. CDR3 nucleotide sequence: TGCAGCGTTGAACTAGCGGGCGGGGAGCTGTTTTTT. This chain links TRBV29-1 with TRBJ2-2, with TRBD2 matching 8 bases. The V segment lost 2 bases and the J segment 7 bases; nucleotides outside the gene matches: 0. The CDR3 contains 12 residues. Germline lookup yields CDR1 SQVTM and CDR2 ANQGSEA.